A selection of T cell receptor beta chains follows, all from one sample in a study of beta chain features in type 1 diabetes. Assay used: immunoSEQ multiplex PCR; TCRdb lists only in-frame clones, some missing. Here the sample spans about 930,000 clones, 17% being singletons. Sequencing was performed on naive CD4+ T cells from blood. These receptors were taken from a woman in her late teens or twenties in good health. The CDR3 runs from the conserved cysteine through the conserved F or W.

v_call cdr3_aa
TRBV7-2 CASSLEDIQYF
TRBV7-2 CASRQAPSVAGRETQYF
TRBV7-2 CASGAIRGEQFF
TRBV4-1 CASSQDNLAGRNIQYF
TRBV5-4 CASSLNYSDCNQPQHF
TRBV6-5 CASSSGIGFTF
TRBV5-6 CASSPSTSRVVGELFF
TRBV6-6 CASSPDRETNNEQFF
TRBV20-1 CSGISDRPYTF
TRBV7-2 CASSPPPAAAQYF
TRBV7-2 CASSLAARNYGYTF
TRBV19 CASSTRDRRSEQYF
TRBV28 CAVGRYNYGYTF
TRBV7-3 CASSLGQGTYNEQFF
TRBV7-3 CASSENYHGTDTQYF
TRBV7-9 CASSLVGSGGAFF
TRBV16 CASSQGSLAHTDTQYF
TRBV2 CASSEVPGAADTQYF
TRBV7-2 CASSSLLGTEAFF
TRBV9 CASSVGGVANEKLFF
TRBV5-1 CASSPLASRGTGELFF
TRBV18 CASSTGTGAGFAAFF
TRBV15 CATSPERRNTGELFF
TRBV7-2 CASSSTSGATDTQYF
TRBV28 CASSLRVQQAETQYF
TRBV28 CASSLWTVAYEQYF
TRBV2 CASSERGQGYEQYF
TRBV5-1 CASSAGLAGGEQFF
TRBV18 CASSPGWGNTEAFF
TRBV19 CASSMTSLRTYEQYF
TRBV21-1 CATPPSGGPLSNNEQFF
TRBV28 CASSPLRASCNEQFF
TRBV5-4 CASSPSTVPGANVLTF
TRBV10-3 CAIQGATYEQYF
TRBV7-9 CASSLDPGGPHYNEQFF
TRBV29-1 CSVGGQVVTEAFF
TRBV6-5 CASTGLAGEQFF
TRBV5-4 CASSLSRETQYF
TRBV28 CASRVINRGEAFF
TRBV2 CASSFRVPGANVLTF
TRBV28 CASSHRRGPTEAFF
TRBV7-2 CASSAEGGGPSTDTQYF
TRBV19 CASVRDRASGGYTF
TRBV18 CASSLQGAPDTQYF
TRBV6-6 CASSYSVLGKYNEQFF
TRBV5-6 CASSLPAGSGNTIYF
TRBV2 CASSPGTGAYGYTF
TRBV5-4 CASSSGIRLPYEQYF